This T cell receptor beta chain originates from a study of cytomegalovirus exposure and HLA in healthy donors (dated by TCRdb to the late 2010s). Looking at the study overall: An earlier analysis of 587 of the donors reported approximately 300 Gb of sequence data and 117 million unique TCR beta sequences obtained from approximately 180 million T cells. To study patterns of TCR occurrence, a later analysis re-analyzed previously published TCR beta repertoires from 700 or so donors and added high-resolution HLA genotyping. To predict cytomegalovirus infection status, the study brought together high-throughput TCR immunosequencing, statistical association of individual TCRs with disease status, and machine learning. In the later analysis, no new phenotypic data were used to find candidate immune exposures; instead, reliance was placed on TCR beta sequences and their occurrence across donors. All discovery cohort repertoires had been generated on a single sequencing platform. Across 398 genotyped donors of the cohort, an average of approximately 240,000 unique TCR beta nucleotide sequences per donor were sequenced, and roughly 20% of those sequences were non-productive. HLA typing included class I and class II loci at four-digit resolution. The study aimed to test whether cataloging public T cell receptors could reveal signatures of past pathogen exposure. In a later genetic analysis, genome-wide SNP genotypes for about 65% of the 666 donors were used, and that subset was treated as a discovery cohort. The genetic ancestry cluster associated with self-reported Caucasian donors included 81% of the approximately 400 genotyped donors. The T cell repertoires of roughly 660 subjects were profiled by immunosequencing and related to cytomegalovirus serostatus. An early release that covered roughly 600 HLA-typed donors contained approximately 300 gigabases of sequencing data and about 84 million unique TCR sequences. Typing coverage differed by locus: A, B, C, DRB1 and DQB1 were typed in roughly 620-630 donors, DQA1 in around 500, DPA1 in approximately 610, and DPB1 in 400 to 490. Roughly 5 DR-DQ haplotypes were treated as single units for association and clustering because of strong linkage in the cohort. Alongside the repertoire data, information on donor age, sex, ethnicity and CMV serostatus was compiled. To decide whether each TCR beta V gene segment behaved as functional or pseudogenic, an earlier analysis of some 600 of the donors relied on high-throughput TCR beta sequencing. Besides the first cohort of roughly 640 subjects, a separate validation cohort made up of about 120 different subjects was used.

Results the study describes overall, beyond this receptor: The classifier was reported to diagnose cytomegalovirus status with high specificity and sensitivity in both the original and validation cohorts. Because counts were too low, seventeen rarely observed V segments, including chromosome 9 orphons, were excluded from the earlier analysis of around 640 of the donors. The authors suggested that the approach could potentially be generalized to other disease states and immunological phenotypes. Compared with the roughly 600-donor mean, donors in an Asian-associated ancestry cluster had fewer N-insertions in productive TCRs, according to a later genetic analysis. Sequencing depth was assumed to be roughly uniform across donors in the presence/absence analyses, though that assumption may not hold. Because HLA typing was missing for some donors at each locus, association tests included only the typed subset. V-gene and J-gene trimming of TCR beta chains was associated with a missense DCLRE1C variant in a later genetic analysis, and the association was replicated in an independent cohort. Three of the identified cytomegalovirus-associated TCR beta chains were confirmed in vitro to be specific for cytomegalovirus antigens. Compared with equally common non-associated chains, HLA-associated TCR beta chains in a later analysis were more clonally expanded and had lower generation probabilities. In this cohort, only TCR beta chains were sequenced, and detectable features were limited by the absence of alpha or paired-chain data. The sequencing pipeline was judged likely to have produced a cluster of highly shared sequence variants as a technical artifact. In an earlier analysis of over 550 of the donors, most TCR beta V segments were observed in productive rearrangements about 87% or about 30% of the time, broadly matching IMGT annotations. According to a later analysis, parvovirus B19, influenza, CMV and Epstein-Barr virus appeared linked to several top co-occurrence clusters. According to a later analysis, most CMV-associated TCR beta chains appeared to be HLA-restricted, and the HLA associations seemed to be driven largely by CMV exposure. A further reported finding was that TCR beta sequences accurately predicted the HLA-A and HLA-B alleles for most subjects in the first cohort. Most TCR sequences were observed very rarely across donors, whereas some public TCRs were present in many individuals. At a false discovery rate of 0.05, a later analysis linked some 17,000 TCR beta sequences to specific HLA alleles. Some IMGT-functional V segments, including TRBV6-2 and TRBV6-3, could not be distinguished by the 87-base-pair reads and were therefore excluded. Linkage disequilibrium might explain the correlated functional status among segregating V segments, but an unknown experimental factor could not be excluded. Assigning TCR associations to individual alleles was difficult when HLA alleles, especially DR and DQ, strongly co-occurred. The study gave a list of about 170 TCR beta chains associated with cytomegalovirus. Immune exposure information for the cohort was limited to CMV serostatus. According to a later analysis, TCR association rates differed among HLA loci, with DRB1 alleles showing the most associated TCRs and HLA-C alleles showing the fewest.

Measured from the cysteine to the phenylalanine, the CDR3 is 10 residues long. Only the CDR3 part of the read is kept: 30 bases, read in frame from the first base. V and J lose 8 bases and 8 bases, and a span of 8 bases separates them. Sequences SGHTA (CDR1) and FQGNSA (CDR2) are obtained from the germline V gene. The cohort was made up of under 800 healthy bone marrow donors. Cohort members were all nominally healthy when sampled, although unrecorded immune exposures were likely present. The donor tested CMV seronegative, placing the donor among the 300 to 450 seronegative members of the cohort. A peripheral blood sample was provided by each donor, and peripheral blood mononuclear cells were used for TCR beta sequencing. The Qiagen DNeasy Blood Extraction Kit was used to extract genomic DNA from the blood cell samples. Concerning this clone: What this receptor recognizes is not known. Base-call qualities are not available, and no considerably larger clone is one nucleotide away.

Libraries were prepared through the immunoSEQ multiplex PCR assay. For the multiplex PCR, a mixture combining 60 forward primers for TCR Vbeta segments and 13 reverse primers for TCR Jbeta segments was used. The CDR3 region of rearranged TCR beta genes was amplified from genomic DNA with a multiplex PCR assay. On the Illumina HiSeq System, the amplified TCR beta libraries were sequenced as 87-base-pair reads. As for how the authors treated the data: In a later analysis, tens of millions of unique TCR beta chains were counted across the roughly 610 repertoires, and some 10 million of these chains were shared by at least two donors. Raw reads were error-corrected and collapsed into unique sequences with a nearest-neighbor algorithm that merged closely related sequences to remove PCR and sequencing errors. To assign V, D and J gene segments, CDR3 sequences were aligned to IMGT reference sequences. For a sequence to be retained, a match of at least six nucleotides to both a V gene segment and a J gene segment was required. Rearrangements were classified as productive when the CDR3 lacked stop codons and remained in frame with V and J, and all other rearrangements were classified as non-productive. CDR3 was defined according to IMGT convention as the region running from the second conserved V-encoded cysteine to the conserved J-encoded phenylalanine. Sequences without an unambiguous match to a single V gene segment were excluded from the earlier analysis of almost 600 of the donors. In an earlier analysis of several hundred of the donors, a V segment was called functional when productive rearrangements were above 56.7%, and segregating when the standard deviation between donors exceeded 5%. To diagnose cytomegalovirus status from the catalog of TCR beta chain sequences, a statistical classification framework was built. In a later analysis, V and J genes were assigned by comparing TCR nucleotide sequences against IMGT/GENE-DB human TR gene sequences. The TCRdist pipeline was used in a later analysis to assign CDR3 sequences and most-parsimonious VDJ recombination scenarios. In a later analysis, every TCR beta chain was defined by the combination of its CDR3 amino acid sequence and its V-gene family, and reads without a unique V-gene family were dropped. To address suspected cross-contamination and a sequencing artifact, a later analysis removed approximately 590 highly shared, low-generation-probability nucleotide sequences. For each public chain, a later analysis derived a clonal expansion index from normalized ranks of inferred template counts within each repertoire. In a later analysis, generation probabilities were computed with a VDJ recombination model fitted to out-of-frame rearrangements, and the resulting probabilities were checked against IGoR. In a later analysis, TCR-TCR, TCR-HLA and TCR-CMV co-occurrence was scored with hypergeometric tests, and a repertoire-size bias correction was applied to TCR pairs. False discovery rates were estimated in a later analysis by permuting HLA or CMV assignments 20 times. In a later analysis, co-occurring TCRs were grouped using DBSCAN, and TCRdist sequence similarity was added for clustering within HLA-allele-positive subsets. Repertoires with fewer than 30,000 or more than 120,000 public chains, plus five repertoires with anomalous nucleotide sharing, were excluded from co-occurrence clustering. The table comes from immuneACCESS by way of TCRdb, which keeps in-frame sequences with V and J called. Part of the clones is missing from these tables; in studies checked, under half for an unresolved V gene and the rest for unknown reasons. The DNA gave D and trimming, while V, J and clone size come from that table. For this sample the table gives about 150,000 clones, of which about 75% were detected only once. The top ten clones comprise 1.7% of the sample.

What was sequenced was PBMCs. The TCR sequence derives from a woman in her thirties in good health and CMV-seronegative. Recombination connected TRBV7-2 to TRBJ2-3; no D gene can be assigned with confidence. The CDR3 reads as follows: CASGVGTQYF. At the DNA level, the sequence is TGTGCCAGCGGAGTGGGTACGCAGTATTTT.